This passage covers 6 T cell receptor beta chains from one sample sequenced in a study of shared T cell receptors in the human thymus. TCRdb's table, derived via immunoSEQ multiplex PCR, lists solely in-frame clones and lacks some. The sample has 700,000 or so clones; 70% to 90% are singletons. This sample was also put to use in a study of human thymus T cells.

The sequenced sample consisted of thymocytes. The source is a girl under three years old with a congenital heart defect.

The chain carries TRBV7-3 and TRBJ2-1, with 7 bases identical to TRBD1. The CDR3 runs to 15 residues. V trimming: 2 bases; J trimming: 0 bases; junction bases outside the gene matches: 1. The germline CDR1 and CDR2 sequences are SGHTA and FQGTGA. CDR3 loop: CASSLGQASYNEQFF. The CDR3 DNA reads TGTGCCAGCAGCTTAGGACAGGCCTCCTACAATGAGCAGTTCTTC.

The chain carries TRBV6-5 and TRBJ1-1; D remains ambiguous. This CDR3 spans 15 amino acids. V shed 0 bases and J shed 4 bases, with 12 bases lying between them. Germline CDR1 is MNHEY and CDR2 is SVGAGI. The CDR3 DNA reads TGTGCCAGCAGTTACTCAGGGAGTAGTATCACTGAAGCTTTCTTT. Translated, it gives CASSYSGSSITEAFF.

The chain has TRBV27 and TRBJ2-4; 7 bases line up with TRBD1. Germline V gene data show CDR1 as MNHEY and CDR2 as SMNVEV (reference sequence). The CDR3 sequence is 17 residues long. V gave up 2 bases and J gave up 3 bases; unmatched junction bases: 10. In DNA form, the CDR3 reads TGTGCCAGCAGTTTAGTGGGGACAGAGGAGGTCAAAAACATTCAGTACTTC. Residues: CASSLVGTEEVKNIQYF.

The CDR3 DNA reads TGTGCTAGTGGTCCCCAGGTCGGGGACACTGAAGCTTTCTTT. Translating it yields CASGPQVGDTEAFF. The gene calls are TRBV12-5 and TRBJ1-1; D uncertain. V dropped 5 bases and J dropped 3 bases, with 13 bases sitting between them. Per the germline V gene, CDR1 is LGHNT and CDR2 is FRNRAP. The CDR3 consists of 14 residues. The full variable domain, with the rest looked up from reference TRBV12-5 and TRBJ1-1, is DARVTQTPRHKVTEMGQEVTMRCQPILGHNTVFWYRQTMMQGLELLAYFRNRAPLDDSGMPKDRFSAEMPDATLATLKIQPSEPRDSAVYFCASGPQVGDTEAFFGQGTRLTVV.

The chain couples TRBV5-7 to TRBJ1-2, with D tentatively TRBD1 (5 bases). TRBV5-7 carries the ORF label, with uncertain function. The CDR3 is 17 amino acids. V lost 0 bases and J 8 bases, leaving 23 bases between the germline ends. The CDR3 loop reads CASSLEFYPGCKGGYTF. Here the CDR3 DNA reads TGTGCCAGCAGCTTGGAGTTTTATCCAGGGTGCAAGGGGGGCTACACCTTC.

The V and J genes are TRBV2 and TRBJ2-7; 11 positions match TRBD2. V lost 7 bases and J lost 3; bases outside the gene matches: 14. This CDR3 has 17 residues. The germline gives CDR1 SNHLY, CDR2 FYNNEI. The CDR3 here is CASILASGGPRFYEQYF. The CDR3 region has the DNA TGTGCCAGCATCTTAGCTAGCGGGGGGCCGCGCTTCTACGAGCAGTACTTC. Drawing the rest from reference TRBV2 and TRBJ2-7, the complete variable domain is EPEVTQTPSHQVTQMGQEVILRCVPISNHLYFYWYRQILGQKVEFLVSFYNNEISEKSEIFDDQFSVERPDGSNFTLKIRSTKLEDSAMYFCASILASGGPRFYEQYFGPGTRLTVT.